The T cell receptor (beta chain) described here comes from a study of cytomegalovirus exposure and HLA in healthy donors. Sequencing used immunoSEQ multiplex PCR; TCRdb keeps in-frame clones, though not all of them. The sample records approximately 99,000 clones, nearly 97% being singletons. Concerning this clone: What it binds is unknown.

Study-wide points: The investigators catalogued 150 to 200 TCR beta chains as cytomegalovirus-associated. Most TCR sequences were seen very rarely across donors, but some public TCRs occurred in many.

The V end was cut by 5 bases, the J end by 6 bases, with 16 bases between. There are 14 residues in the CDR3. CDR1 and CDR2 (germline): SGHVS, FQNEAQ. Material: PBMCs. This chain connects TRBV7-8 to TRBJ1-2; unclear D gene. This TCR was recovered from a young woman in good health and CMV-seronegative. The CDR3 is CASSAGPWIHGYTF. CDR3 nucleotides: TGTGCCAGCAGCGCGGGCCCCTGGATCCATGGCTACACCTTC.